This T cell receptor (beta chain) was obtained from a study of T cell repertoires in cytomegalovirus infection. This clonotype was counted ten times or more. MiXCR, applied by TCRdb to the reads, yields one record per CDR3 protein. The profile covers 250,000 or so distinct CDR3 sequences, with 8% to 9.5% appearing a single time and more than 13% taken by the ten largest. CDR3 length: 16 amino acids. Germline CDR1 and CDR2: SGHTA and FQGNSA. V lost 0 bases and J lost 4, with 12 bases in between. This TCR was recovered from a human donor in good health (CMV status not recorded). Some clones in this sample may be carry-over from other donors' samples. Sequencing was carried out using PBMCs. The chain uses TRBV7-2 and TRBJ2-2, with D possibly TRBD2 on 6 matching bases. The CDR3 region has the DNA TGTGCCAGCAGCTTAGCGGGAGGCCCCGGCACCGGGGAGCTGTTTTTT. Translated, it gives CASSLAGGPGTGELFF.